The TCR beta chain described here comes from a study of T-cell memory formation after mild COVID-19. TCRdb re-called the 5' RACE reads through MiXCR, storing one row per CDR3 protein. The table has 450,000 or so distinct CDR3 sequences, more than 20% seen once. CDR1 is LGHDT, CDR2 YNNKEL, per germline (reference sequence). Trimming took off 4 bases at V and 6 bases at J, with 7 bases between the two ends. The CDR3 is made up of 13 amino acids. This TCR came from an adult woman who had mild COVID-19 (a few samples of this study predate the infection). Cell type and time point are not known. Sample: PBMCs or a T cell subset sorted from them (not recorded which). The gene calls are TRBV3-1 and TRBJ1-6; D gene unclear. CDR3 loop: CASSLHSNSPLHF. The CDR3 DNA is TGTGCCAGCAGCCTTCACAGTAATTCACCCCTCCACTTT.